The 27 T cell receptor beta chains below all came from one sample that was sequenced in a study of T cell changes during pregnancy in multiple sclerosis. Profiling relied on immunoSEQ multiplex PCR, and the TCRdb table lists in-frame clones only, not all of them. The sample lists 30,000 to 40,000 clones, 90% seen once, with approximately 0.52% in the top ten. The source was CD4+ T cells from peripheral blood mononuclear cells, collected in the second trimester of pregnancy. These receptors originate from a female donor with multiple sclerosis, enrolled in a pregnancy study.

The chain joins TRBV7-9 to TRBJ2-1; D perhaps matches TRBD2 (6 bases). This CDR3 comprises 14 residues. V lost 8 bases, J lost 7 bases, and 18 bases lay in between. CDR1 and CDR2 from the germline V gene are SEHNR and FQNEAQ (reference sequence). CDR3 sequence reads: CASRASASANEQFF. DNA for the CDR3: TGTGCCAGCCGAGCTAGCGCATCAGCTAATGAGCAGTTCTTC.

The rearrangement links TRBV4-2 to TRBJ1-4; 7 bases align to TRBD1. This CDR3 contains 15 residues. CDR1 LGHNA and CDR2 YNFKEQ come from the germline V gene. J was trimmed by 2 bases and V by 7 bases; bases with no gene match: 7. CDR3 region: CASNSGGQTNEKLFF. The CDR3 coding sequence is TGTGCCAGCAACTCCGGGGGACAGACTAATGAAAAACTGTTTTTT.

The rearrangement uses TRBV18 and TRBJ2-3; D is uncertain. Germline V lookup: CDR1 KGHSH, CDR2 LQKENI. V shed 4 bases and J shed 1 base, with 3 bases lying between them. The CDR3 spans 12 residues. The CDR3 region has the DNA TGTGCCAGCTCACTCGGCACAGATACGCAGTATTTT. Its translation is CASSLGTDTQYF. The whole variable domain, remainder taken from reference TRBV18 and TRBJ2-3, is NAGVMQNPRHLVRRRGQEARLRCSPMKGHSHVYWYRQLPEEGLKFMVYLQKENIIDESGMPKERFSAEFPKEGPSILRIQQVVRGDSAAYFCASSLGTDTQYFGPGTRLTVL.

The genes are TRBV6-1 and TRBJ2-7; 7 positions agree with TRBD2. CDR3 length: 15 amino acids. With 6 bases clipped from V and 0 bases from J, the junction kept 8 bases outside the gene matches. Germline V CDR1 and CDR2: MNHNS, SASEGT. This CDR3 is CASSRHGGSSYEQYF. As DNA, the CDR3 is TGTGCCAGCAGCCGTCATGGCGGGAGCTCCTACGAGCAGTACTTC.

CDR3 DNA: TGTGCCAGCAGCTTAGGCGACAGGGTTAATGAAAAACTGTTTTTT. It encodes CASSLGDRVNEKLFF. The chain carries TRBV7-9 and TRBJ1-4; 7 positions agree with TRBD1. Germline V gene data show CDR1 as SEHNR and CDR2 as FQNEAQ (reference sequence). This CDR3 spans 15 amino acids. V trimming: 1 base; J trimming: 4 bases; junction bases outside the gene matches: 3.

The rearrangement uses TRBV7-9 and TRBJ2-1; D may be TRBD1 (5 bases). The CDR3 has 15 residues. From germline, CDR1 is SEHNR and CDR2 FQNEAQ (reference sequence). Trimming cost V 8 bases and J 6 bases, with 20 bases left between them. CDR3 amino acids: CASGPLLGPANEQFF. As DNA, the CDR3 is TGTGCCAGCGGCCCACTGTTGGGGCCTGCCAATGAGCAGTTCTTC.

This sequence joins TRBV5-1 and TRBJ1-2; no clear D. This CDR3 is built from 13 residues. V was clipped by 2 bases and J by 2 bases, with 7 bases between them. CDR1 is SGHRS, CDR2 YFSETQ, per germline. As DNA, the CDR3 is TGCGCCAGCAGCTTTGAGGCAAACTATGGCTACACCTTC. This sequence encodes CASSFEANYGYTF.

This sequence joins TRBV7-9 and TRBJ1-2; D unclear. Deletions cut 6 bases from V and 0 bases from J, with 11 bases between. Germline V gene sequence: CDR1 SEHNR, CDR2 FQNEAQ (reference sequence). CDR3 length equals 14 residues. CDR3 DNA sequence: TGTGCCAGCAGACCCCTCGGTACTAACTATGGCTACACCTTC. Amino acids: CASRPLGTNYGYTF.

The V call is TRBV23-1, the J call TRBJ1-1, with 12 bases fitting TRBD1. TRBV23-1 is reported as an ORF; its role is uncertain. The length of the CDR3 is 16 residues. V was pared by 4 bases and J by 1 base, with 4 bases of the junction left unmatched. The DNA of the CDR3 is TGCGCCAGCAGTCCGGGACAGGGGGCATGGAACACTGAAGCTTTCTTT. Translating it yields CASSPGQGAWNTEAFF.

CDR3 protein: CASSQAGAGAQETQYF. The CDR3 DNA reads as TGCGCCAGCAGCCAAGCCGGGGCAGGGGCGCAAGAGACCCAGTACTTC. The J gene is TRBJ2-5, the V gene TRBV4-1; weak D call: TRBD1 (6 bases). The V gene lost 1 base and the J gene lost 2 bases, with 14 bases spanning the gap. Germline V gene lookup returns CDR1 MGHRA and CDR2 YSYEKL. This CDR3 is built from 16 residues.

The chain couples TRBV5-4 to TRBJ1-2; maybe TRBD1 (6 bases). Germline loops: CDR1 SGHNT, CDR2 YYREEE (reference sequence). This CDR3 has 11 amino acids. V was pared by 4 bases and J by 7 bases, with 8 bases between. The CDR3 bases are TGTGCCAGCAGCCTACAGGGTGGCTACACCTTC. It encodes CASSLQGGYTF.

The V gene is TRBV19, the J gene TRBJ2-4; 11 bases match TRBD2. Germline V gene lookup returns CDR1 LNHDA and CDR2 SQIVND (reference sequence). V lost 3 bases, J lost 0 bases, and 10 bases stayed unmatched. The CDR3 totals 19 residues. The CDR3 sequence: CASSILPGTSGLAKNIQYF. In nucleotides, the CDR3 is TGTGCCAGTAGTATCCTTCCCGGGACTAGCGGTCTAGCCAAAAACATTCAGTACTTC.

The chain couples TRBV10-3 to TRBJ2-2; 8 positions match TRBD2. Germline CDR1 is ENHRY and CDR2 is SYGVKD. V lost 10 bases to trimming and J lost 0 bases; unmatched junction nucleotides: 4. The CDR3 length is 14 residues. CDR3 sequence reads: CATAGGANTGELFF. CDR3 nucleotides: TGTGCCACCGCCGGGGGGGCGAACACCGGGGAGCTGTTTTTT.

The V gene is TRBV4-2, the J gene TRBJ2-5; D remains ambiguous. CDR3 length equals 13 residues. Per germline, CDR1 LGHNA and CDR2 YNFKEQ. The V end lost 5 bases, the J end lost 0 bases, and 7 bases lay between the germline ends. The CDR3 region has the DNA TGTGCCAGCAGCTTCCGGGACCAAGAGACCCAGTACTTC. Translation gives CASSFRDQETQYF.

V and J are TRBV6-1 and TRBJ2-3; 9 bases line up with TRBD1. The CDR3 contains 14 residues. Germline V gene sequence: CDR1 MNHNS, CDR2 SASEGT. The V gene end was trimmed by 5 bases and the J gene end by 3 bases; junction bases not matched to a gene: 3. The CDR3 DNA is TGTGCCAGCAGTCGGGACAGGGTTACAGATACGCAGTATTTT. This sequence encodes CASSRDRVTDTQYF.

As for this clone: Compared with germline, one end of the junction differs, possibly owing to a read error. This sample includes further DNA sequences coding for the same CDR3. The J gene is TRBJ1-1, the V gene TRBV19; 9 nucleotides line up with TRBD1. Germline V gene sequence: CDR1 LNHDA, CDR2 SQIVND (reference sequence). The CDR3 consists of 13 residues. The CDR3 loop reads CASSTDRGTGAFF. As DNA, the CDR3 is TGTGCCAGTAGTACGGACAGGGGAACTGGAGCTTTCTTT.

The chain employs TRBV7-2 and TRBJ1-4, with 7 bases identical to TRBD1. This CDR3 has 16 residues. The germline V gene has CDR1 SGHTA and CDR2 FQGNSA. The V gene end was trimmed by 0 bases and the J gene end by 8 bases; junction bases not matched to a gene: 9. CDR3 sequence reads: CASSLAGGGSSEKLFF. The CDR3, as DNA: TGTGCCAGCAGCTTAGCAGGGGGCGGGTCTAGCGAAAAACTGTTTTTT.

The chain has TRBV19 and TRBJ1-5; 7 nucleotides match TRBD1. The CDR3 contains 15 residues. Germline V gene lookup returns CDR1 LNHDA and CDR2 SQIVND (reference sequence). With 6 bases clipped from V and 1 base from J, the junction kept 6 bases outside the gene matches. The CDR3 reads CASSPGQRSNQPQHF. The CDR3 DNA reads TGTGCCAGTAGCCCGGGACAGAGGAGCAATCAGCCCCAGCATTTT.

The chain is built from TRBV19 and TRBJ2-1; 10 nucleotides agree with TRBD1. This CDR3 is 15 amino acids long. Looked up from germline, CDR1 is LNHDA and CDR2 is SQIVND (reference sequence). V was pared by 5 bases and J by 5 bases, with 6 bases of the junction left unmatched. The CDR3 loop reads CASSADRGRDNEQFF. The CDR3, as DNA: TGTGCCAGTAGTGCCGACAGGGGGCGGGACAATGAGCAGTTCTTC.

The chain links TRBV4-3 to TRBJ2-1; D uncertain. Trimming removed 1 base at V and 2 bases at J, with 6 bases between. Germline CDR1 LGHNA, CDR2 YSLEER. The CDR3 is 14 residues long. CDR3 residues: CASSQGGPYNEQFF. The DNA for the CDR3 is TGCGCCAGCAGCCAAGGCGGCCCCTACAATGAGCAGTTCTTC.

The V call is TRBV6-1, the J call TRBJ2-3, with TRBD2 identical over 14 bases. The V gene's germline CDR1 is MNHNS and CDR2 SASEGT. The CDR3 has 18 residues. Trimming cost V 0 bases and J 8 bases; bases outside gene matches: 10. The CDR3 loop reads CASSEAQTSGRAPGTQYF. CDR3 DNA: TGTGCCAGCAGTGAAGCCCAGACTAGCGGGAGGGCGCCAGGTACGCAGTATTTT.

The chain has TRBV28 and TRBJ2-1; 7 bases agree with TRBD2. V gave up 7 bases and J gave up 4 bases; unmatched junction bases: 10. Germline CDR1 reads MDHEN; CDR2 reads SYDVKM. CDR3 length equals 15 residues. CDR3 DNA sequence: TGTGCCAGCACTTCGCCTCCAGCGGGATACAATGAGCAGTTCTTC. It specifies CASTSPPAGYNEQFF. Looking up the rest from reference TRBV28 and TRBJ2-1 gives the full variable domain: DVKVTQSSRYLVKRTGEKVFLECVQDMDHENMFWYRQDPGLGLRLIYFSYDVKMKEKGDIPEGYSVSREKKERFSLILESASTNQTSMYLCASTSPPAGYNEQFFGPGTRLTVL.

This clone came up once. V usage is TRBV9 and J usage is TRBJ1-2, with D possibly matching TRBD1 (6 bases). CDR1 and CDR2 from the germline V gene are SGDLS and YYNGEE. The CDR3 totals 15 residues. Trimming removed 4 bases at V and 3 bases at J, with 16 bases between. CDR3 protein: CASSRQAKTDYGYTF. The CDR3 region has the DNA TGTGCCAGCAGCCGACAGGCCAAGACTGACTATGGCTACACCTTC.

This chain links TRBV18 with TRBJ2-1, with TRBD1 matching over 8 bases. The ends lost 5 bases at V and 1 base at J; junction bases unmatched: 7. CDR3 size: 16 residues. From germline, CDR1 is KGHSH and CDR2 LQKENI. CDR3 coding DNA: TGTGCCAGCTCAGCAAAACAGGGGGAATCCTACAATGAGCAGTTCTTC. Its translation: CASSAKQGESYNEQFF.

The chain joins TRBV18 to TRBJ2-5; TRBD2 is a possible D gene (5 bases). Germline CDR1 reads KGHSH; CDR2 reads LQKENI. Trimming cost V 6 bases and J 3 bases, with 5 bases left between them. There are 11 residues in the CDR3. The CDR3 loop is CASSREETQYF. CDR3 nucleotides: TGTGCCAGCTCGCGGGAAGAGACCCAGTACTTC.

This chain's CDR3 is CASNRFNEKLFF. The CDR3, as DNA: TGTGCCAGCAACAGATTTAATGAAAAACTGTTTTTT. The chain combines TRBV6-1 with TRBJ1-4, with unresolved D. With 7 bases removed from V and 4 bases from J, the gap between germline ends came to 7 bases. The CDR3 sequence is 12 residues long. The germline gives CDR1 MNHNS, CDR2 SASEGT.

This clone was seen only once. The gene calls are TRBV5-1 and TRBJ2-7, with 15 bases fitting TRBD2. CDR1 and CDR2 from the germline V gene are SGHRS and YFSETQ. The CDR3 contains 19 residues. V was clipped by 4 bases and J by 3 bases; unmatched bases: 14. The CDR3 loop is CASSLRTGTSGRSNYEQYF. The CDR3 nucleotides read TGCGCCAGCAGCCTCAGAACCGGGACTAGCGGGAGGAGTAACTACGAGCAGTACTTC.